The rows below give T cell receptor beta chains drawn from one sample of a study of tumor-infiltrating lymphocytes in primary liver carcinoma. TCRdb analysed the multiplex PCR reads with MiXCR anew, one entry per CDR3 protein. The repertoire has about 180,000 distinct CDR3 sequences, about 60% of them found once; the top ten carry 65% to 80%. The sequencing input was peripheral blood. These receptors were collected from a man between 40 and 49 years old with primary liver carcinoma and hepatitis B virus infection. The CDR3 runs from the conserved cysteine through the conserved F or W. D genes are given only for firm matches. Only some rows state a clone size, as once, few, many or a class for expanded clones.

j_gene	v_gene	abundance	d_gene	len	CDR3nt	CDR3aa
TRBJ1-4	TRBV30	once	-	14	TGTGCCTGGAGTGTGGGTGGAGGGGGTGAAAAACTGTTTTTT	CAWSVGGGGEKLFF
TRBJ2-4	TRBV12-3/TRBV12-4	few	TRBD2	13	TGTGCCAGCAGTTTAAACGGGGGGGACATTCAGTACTTC	CASSLNGGDIQYF
TRBJ1-1	TRBV6-1	-	-	13	TGTGCCAGCAGTGAAGTATACACCACTGAAGCTTTCTTT	CASSEVYTTEAFF
TRBJ2-7	TRBV5-6	-	-	15	TGTGCCAGCAGAGCTCGGGGCAGGGACCCCTACGAGCAGTACTTC	CASRARGRDPYEQYF
TRBJ2-2	TRBV11-2	-	TRBD2	16	TGTGCCAGCAGCCAACGGGCGAGCGGGATGTCCGGGGAGCTGTTTTTT	CASSQRASGMSGELFF
TRBJ2-1	TRBV7-9	-	-	13	TGTGCCAGCACCTCGGCCATTATCGATGAGCAGTTCTTC	CASTSAIIDEQFF
TRBJ1-2	TRBV21-1	-	-	14	TGTGCCAGCAGCCCGCCGGGAGGGGAGAATGGCTACACCTTC	CASSPPGGENGYTF
TRBJ2-1	TRBV29-1	many	TRBD2	14	TGCAGCGCCGCCCTAGCGGGAAGGAACAATGAGCAGTTCTTC	CSAALAGRNNEQFF
TRBJ2-4	TRBV12-3/TRBV12-4	-	-	17	TGTGCCAGCAGTCCACCGACTCGCGGAAGTGGCAAAAACATTCAGTACTTC	CASSPPTRGSGKNIQYF
TRBJ1-3	TRBV12-3/TRBV12-4	-	-	14	TGTGCCAGCAGGCCCCGGACAGCTGGAAACACCATATATTTT	CASRPRTAGNTIYF
TRBJ2-1	TRBV29-1	-	-	14	TGCAGCGTTGACACAGGGCTCAATTCAAATGAGCAGTTCTTC	CSVDTGLNSNEQFF
TRBJ2-3	TRBV30	few	TRBD2	15	TGTGCCTGGAGGAAAGCGGGAGCAGTTCTAGATACGCAGTATTTT	CAWRKAGAVLDTQYF
TRBJ2-1	TRBV28	-	TRBD2	15	TGTGCCAGCAGCCCCGCTGCGGGAGGGAAAAATGAGCAGTTCTTC	CASSPAAGGKNEQFF